This T cell receptor (beta chain) stems from a study of T cell responses to AZD1222 COVID-19 vaccine. Study-level findings and limits: Seropositive at baseline were only a handful of AZD1222 recipients.

Germline V gene sequence: CDR1 ENHRY, CDR2 SYGVKD. This CDR3 spans 17 amino acids. The V gene end was trimmed by 6 bases and the J gene end by 7 bases; junction bases not matched to a gene: 9. Method: immunoSEQ multiplex PCR; TCRdb's copy keeps in-frame clones and lacks some. Seen here are around 100,000 clones, roughly nine tenths observed once, and the top ten hold about a sixth. On this clone itself: The antigen remains unidentified.

This sequence originates from an adult in good health. The chain combines TRBV10-3 with TRBJ2-1; the match to TRBD2 covers 16 bases. The material sequenced was peripheral blood, taken on day 0 of AZD1222 vaccination. The CDR3 DNA follows: TGTGCCATCAGCTACAGAGGGACTAGCGGGGGGGTGAATGAGCAGTTCTTC. This translates into CAISYRGTSGGVNEQFF.